This T cell receptor beta chain appears in the sequencing data of a study of beta chain features in type 1 diabetes. Germline CDR1 and CDR2: SGHTA and FQGNSA. After removal of 5 bases from V and 1 base from J, the junction contained 6 bases not matched to a gene. CDR3 length: 15 residues. Study conclusions and caveats: Shortening of TCRB CDR3s, moderate but significant, appeared in all four CD4+ subsets of Type 1 diabetes patients.

The investigators reverse transcribed all of the isolated RNA, so they sequenced expressed TCRB transcripts. Average reads for naive, central memory and regulatory T cell samples were about 3.57 million. The assay was immunoSEQ multiplex PCR, and TCRdb's table has in-frame clones only and misses some. The profile shows over 25,000 clones, roughly 56% of them singletons. In regard to this clone: Antigen unknown.

The TCR was taken from a woman in her late teens or twenties with type 1 diabetes. Sample: Tregs from blood. V gene TRBV7-2 combines with J gene TRBJ2-5; 8 bases align to TRBD2. The CDR3 region is CASSAGRAFQETQYF. CDR3 nucleotide sequence: TGTGCCAGCAGCGCCGGGAGGGCCTTCCAAGAGACCCAGTACTTC. Based on the CDR3 plus reference TRBV7-2 and TRBJ2-5, the full variable domain is GAGVSQSPSNKVTEKGKDVELRCDPISGHTALYWYRQSLGQGLEFLIYFQGNSAPDKSGLPSDRFSAERTGGSVSTLTIQRTQQEDSAVYLCASSAGRAFQETQYFGPGTRLLVL.